What follows are 22 T cell receptor beta chains derived from one specimen sequenced in a study of shared clonotypes between healthy human individuals. Sequenced by immunoSEQ multiplex PCR; TCRdb stores in-frame clones only, minus some. This sample has over 1.5 million clones; 95% to 99% occur once, and the top ten carry 0.4% to 0.55%. The sample was naive CD4+ T cells sorted from blood. The subset here: CD45RA+ positively selected. Every receptor here comes from a man aged 25 to 40 in good health.

Regarding this clone: The sample holds other DNA sequences that translate to the same CDR3. The chain recombines TRBV27 with TRBJ1-1, with D perhaps TRBD1 (5 bases). Between the trimmed V and J ends, which lost 2 bases and 1 base, there was a span of 5 bases. CDR3 length: 13 residues. Looked up from germline, CDR1 is MNHEY and CDR2 is SMNVEV (reference sequence). CDR3 DNA: TGTGCCAGCAGTTTAGGGGGGAACACTGAAGCTTTCTTT. Its translation is CASSLGGNTEAFF.

The chain couples TRBV6-1 to TRBJ2-2; perhaps D is TRBD1 or TRBD2 (6 bases each). Germline V lookup: CDR1 MNHNS, CDR2 SASEGT. CDR3 length equals 14 residues. V lost 5 bases, J lost 6 bases, and 13 bases lay in between. CDR3 loop: CASSNRGESGELFF. DNA for the CDR3: TGTGCCAGCAGTAATAGGGGGGAGTCCGGGGAGCTGTTTTTT.

The CDR3 DNA sequence: TGTGCCATCAGGTCCGGGGGGGAAAGGAACACCGGGGAGCTGTTTTTT. Translation: CAIRSGGERNTGELFF. The chain combines TRBV10-3 with TRBJ2-2; 8 bases are a match to TRBD2. Germline CDR1 reads ENHRY; CDR2 reads SYGVKD. The length of the CDR3 is 16 residues. V dropped 6 bases and J dropped 1; count of bases not matched to a gene: 7.

V usage is TRBV30 and J usage is TRBJ2-6; 8 bases fit TRBD1. This CDR3 has 18 amino acids. J was trimmed by 0 bases and V by 0 bases; bases with no gene match: 7. From germline, CDR1 is GTSNPN and CDR2 SVGIG (reference sequence). The CDR3 bases are TGTGCCTGGAGTGTAAACAGGGGGATCTCCTCTGGGGCCAACGTCCTGACTTTC. This codes for CAWSVNRGISSGANVLTF.

V gene TRBV6-1 combines with J gene TRBJ1-2, with D possibly being TRBD1 (5 bases). CDR1 is MNHNS, CDR2 SASEGT, per germline. The CDR3 spans 14 residues. V lost 4 bases, J lost 6 bases, and 15 bases lay in between. CDR3 protein: CASSGVPGTHGYTF. CDR3 in DNA: TGTGCCAGCAGTGGCGTCCCCGGGACCCATGGCTACACCTTC.

The rearrangement uses TRBV30 and TRBJ2-2; D is unresolved. Trimming shortened V by 6 bases and J by 4 bases, and 9 bases separated the two germline ends. CDR1 and CDR2 (germline): GTSNPN, SVGIG (reference sequence). This CDR3 has 12 residues. The CDR3 loop reads CACRHLTGELFF. CDR3 nucleotides: TGTGCCTGCAGACACCTCACCGGGGAGCTGTTTTTT.

This clone was seen just once. This rearrangement joins TRBV7-3 to TRBJ2-1; D is unclear. The CDR3 is 16 amino acids. Trimming took off 0 bases at V and 4 bases at J, with 13 bases between the two ends. CDR1 and CDR2 from the germline V gene are SGHTA and FQGTGA. The CDR3 reads CASSLTSRDFYNEQFF. The CDR3 bases are TGTGCCAGCAGCTTAACGTCGAGAGACTTTTACAATGAGCAGTTCTTC.

The rearrangement links TRBV11-1 to TRBJ1-3; 7 nucleotides agree with TRBD1. Germline V gives CDR1 SGHAT, CDR2 FQDESV (reference sequence). The CDR3 length is 19 residues. Losses at the gene ends were 4 bases for V and 4 bases for J; bases not matched to a gene: 19. The CDR3 here is CASSYYQHFRGAWGNTIYF. The CDR3 DNA follows: TGTGCCAGCAGCTATTACCAGCATTTCAGGGGGGCTTGGGGAAACACCATATATTTT.

The chain employs TRBV9 and TRBJ1-4; TRBD1 matches 7 bases. The germline gives CDR1 SGDLS, CDR2 YYNGEE. Trimming at V came to 0 bases and at J to 8 bases, leaving 4 bases not matched to a gene. The CDR3 length is 14 residues. The CDR3 DNA sequence: TGTGCCAGCAGCGTAGACAGGGGAAGCGAAAAACTGTTTTTT. Translating it yields CASSVDRGSEKLFF.

Points on this clone: At one end, the junction sequence differs from germline, possibly due to a read error. The J gene is TRBJ2-5, the V gene TRBV10-3; 8 nucleotides match TRBD1. The germline V gene has CDR1 ENHRY and CDR2 SYGVKD. The CDR3 sequence is 14 residues long. DNA for the CDR3: TGTGCCGTCAGGGGGCAGGGCGCGGGAGAGACCCAGTACTTC. It yields the protein CAVRGQGAGETQYF.

Notes on this clone: The same CDR3 also results from other DNA sequences found in this sample. The V and J genes are TRBV15 and TRBJ2-1, with D unclear. The CDR3 totals 12 residues. Germline-derived CDR1 and CDR2 are LNHNV and YYDKDF (reference sequence). V was trimmed by 2 bases and J by 2 bases, leaving 1 base between them. The CDR3 nucleotides read TGTGCCACCAGCAGACCCTACAATGAGCAGTTCTTC. This sequence encodes CATSRPYNEQFF.

V gene TRBV29-1 combines with J gene TRBJ2-1; 7 positions match TRBD1. The CDR3 contains 14 residues. The V segment lost 5 bases and the J segment 5 bases; nucleotides outside the gene matches: 9. Germline V gene data show CDR1 as SQVTM and CDR2 as ANQGSEA. The CDR3 nucleotides read TGCAGCGTTTTTCCCGGGACAGTAGACAATGAGCAGTTCTTC. It codes for CSVFPGTVDNEQFF.

The genes are TRBV28 and TRBJ2-4, with 8 positions matching TRBD2. V lost 6 bases and J lost 1; bases outside the gene matches: 8. Germline lookup yields CDR1 MDHEN and CDR2 SYDVKM. The CDR3 covers 16 residues. CDR3: CASRAGDGGAKNIQYF. The CDR3 coding sequence is TGTGCCAGCAGAGCGGGAGACGGTGGGGCCAAAAACATTCAGTACTTC.

The V call is TRBV18, the J call TRBJ1-2, with 7 bases identical to TRBD1. This CDR3 is 15 amino acids long. The germline CDR1 and CDR2 sequences are KGHSH and LQKENI. After removal of 6 bases from V and 0 bases from J, the junction contained 7 bases not matched to a gene. The CDR3 loop is CASSPRDRPNYGYTF. In DNA, the CDR3 is TGTGCCAGCTCCCCTAGGGACAGACCTAACTATGGCTACACCTTC. Combining the CDR3 with reference TRBV18 and TRBJ1-2 gives the whole variable domain NAGVMQNPRHLVRRRGQEARLRCSPMKGHSHVYWYRQLPEEGLKFMVYLQKENIIDESGMPKERFSAEFPKEGPSILRIQQVVRGDSAAYFCASSPRDRPNYGYTFGSGTRLTVV.

This chain uses TRBV5-4 with TRBJ2-7, with D maybe TRBD2 (7 bases). CDR1 is SGHNT, CDR2 YYREEE, per germline (reference sequence). The CDR3 extends over 16 amino acids. V lost 4 bases and J lost 4, with 21 bases in between. In DNA, the CDR3 is TGTGCCAGCAGCGCACAGGAGACGGGGGGCGGTTACGAGCAGTACTTC. It specifies CASSAQETGGGYEQYF.

CDR3 nucleotides: TGTGCCAGCAGCCCAGACAGGGCCTGGGGCTACACCTTC. It translates to CASSPDRAWGYTF. The chain uses TRBV7-8 and TRBJ1-2; 7 positions match TRBD1. Trimming at V came to 5 bases and at J to 8 bases, leaving 8 bases not matched to a gene. Germline V CDR1 and CDR2: SGHVS, FQNEAQ. The CDR3 consists of 13 residues.

The table lists this clone with a count of one. V usage is TRBV19 and J usage is TRBJ2-2; D assignment may be TRBD1 or TRBD2 (5 bases each). Germline V CDR1 and CDR2: LNHDA, SQIVND (reference sequence). Trimming stripped 3 bases from V and 2 bases from J, with 13 bases between. CDR3 length equals 16 residues. The DNA for the CDR3 is TGTGCCAGTAGTATCGGGACGGGGATCAACACCGGGGAGCTGTTTTTT. Protein product: CASSIGTGINTGELFF.

The chain uses TRBV7-9 and TRBJ2-7; 8 bases map to TRBD1. V was clipped by 8 bases and J by 3 bases; unmatched bases: 12. In germline, CDR1 is SEHNR, CDR2 FQNEAQ (reference sequence). The CDR3 contains 15 residues. The CDR3 nucleotides read TGTGCCAGCGGCAGGGGGCCAGGGGAAATCTACGAGCAGTACTTC. It specifies CASGRGPGEIYEQYF.

The J gene is TRBJ1-1, the V gene TRBV11-2; D remains unclear. Germline V gene data show CDR1 as SGHAT and CDR2 as FQNNGV. Between the trimmed V and J ends, which lost 0 bases and 1 base, there was a span of 6 bases. CDR3 length: 14 amino acids. This CDR3 reads CASSLDDWNTEAFF. CDR3 in DNA: TGTGCCAGCAGCTTAGATGACTGGAACACTGAAGCTTTCTTT.

This clone was detected only once. The gene calls are TRBV6-4 and TRBJ2-3; 9 bases are shared with TRBD1. The ends lost 4 bases at V and 4 bases at J; junction bases unmatched: 6. CDR1 MRHNA and CDR2 SNTAGT come from the germline V gene. The length of the CDR3 is 15 residues. CDR3 in amino acids: CASSAGQGNADTQYF. CDR3 bases: TGTGCCAGCAGTGCGGGACAGGGAAACGCAGATACGCAGTATTTT.

This clone appeared a single time. The chain recombines TRBV2 with TRBJ2-3, with TRBD2 matching 8 bases. This CDR3 comprises 14 residues. CDR1 SNHLY and CDR2 FYNNEI come from the germline V gene. Germline trimming cut 4 bases from V and 3 bases from J; bases unmatched to any gene: 3. CDR3 loop: CASSGAGATDTQYF. CDR3 sequence (DNA): TGTGCCAGCAGTGGAGCGGGAGCGACAGATACGCAGTATTTT.

The genes are TRBV5-1 and TRBJ2-2; no definite D call. Germline lookup yields CDR1 SGHRS and CDR2 YFSETQ. This CDR3 is built from 13 residues. The V and J ends lost 3 bases and 5 bases respectively, with 8 bases between them. The CDR3 region is CASSYYVTGELFF. CDR3 nucleotides: TGCGCCAGCAGCTACTACGTAACCGGGGAGCTGTTTTTT.